The 8 T cell receptor beta chains below were found in one sample sequenced in a study of vaccination and CD4 T cells after COVID-19. These receptors' targets are unknown. Treatment given: roughly 10-day PBMC culture with coronavirus spike peptide pools or control peptides (ViraFEST assay). It was before the COVID-19 pandemic (2011-2018) that the unexposed donor's CD4+ T cells were collected. The Oncomine TCR Beta short-read assay was applied to DNA of cultured CD4+ T cells. TCRdb re-called the PCR reads with MiXCR, one entry per CDR3 protein. This table holds around 7,000 distinct CDR3 sequences, around 41% found once. Sequenced sample: CD4+ T cells from blood, cultured in vitro. The receptors here all came from a human donor in good health.

The chain links TRBV10-3 to TRBJ2-5; D remains ambiguous. CDR3 length: 13 residues. Trimming cost V 10 bases and J 7 bases, with 19 bases left between them. Germline V gives CDR1 ENHRY, CDR2 SYGVKD. The CDR3: CATVTGNTGTQYF. CDR3 in DNA: TGTGCCACCGTTACGGGTAACACGGGGACCCAGTACTTC.

A word on this clonotype: An end of the junction does not agree with germline; a read error may underlie this. The chain is built from TRBV7-2 and TRBJ2-3; 9 nucleotides match TRBD2. The length of the CDR3 is 12 residues. Germline values: CDR1 SGHTA, CDR2 FQGNSA. The CDR3 reads CASSHRGTSKNF. For the CDR3, the DNA is TGTGCCAGCAGCCATCGCGGGACTAGCAAGAATTTT.

V and J are TRBV5-1 and TRBJ2-1, with TRBD2 matching 8 bases. The V gene's germline CDR1 is SGHRS and CDR2 YFSETQ. The CDR3 spans 15 residues. The trim removed 0 bases at V and 4 bases at J, leaving 3 bases unmatched. For the CDR3, the DNA is TGCGCCAGCAGCTTGGTGGCTAGCGGGTACAATGAGCAGTTCTTC. This gives the protein CASSLVASGYNEQFF.

This clonotype was seen more than once but under ten times. The rearrangement links TRBV6-5 to TRBJ2-2; TRBD2 is a possible D gene (5 bases). Trimming took 1 base from V and 6 from J, leaving 6 bases between them. Germline V gene lookup returns CDR1 MNHEY and CDR2 SVGAGI. The CDR3 covers 13 residues. CDR3 coding DNA: TGTGCCAGCAGTTACTTCGGGGCCGGGGAGCTGTTTTTT. The encoded protein is CASSYFGAGELFF.

This chain joins TRBV7-8 and TRBJ1-5; D unclear. The CDR3 spans 14 residues. The germline V gene has CDR1 SGHVS and CDR2 FQNEAQ. V was cut by 1 base and J by 1 base, with 5 bases left in between. The CDR3 DNA follows: TGTGCCAGCAGCTTAGTTGAGAGCAATCAGCCCCAGCATTTT. Encoded protein: CASSLVESNQPQHF.

This clonotype was seen only a few times. The rearrangement joins TRBV6-1 to TRBJ1-1; D gene uncertain. CDR1 and CDR2 (germline): MNHNS, SASEGT. V lost 6 bases and J 3 bases, leaving 14 bases between the germline ends. The CDR3 extends over 14 amino acids. In DNA form, the CDR3 reads TGTGCCAGCAGCCATGAGAGGGCACACACTGAAGCTTTCTTT. It codes for CASSHERAHTEAFF.

The V gene is TRBV20-1, the J gene TRBJ2-1; D remains ambiguous. With 3 bases removed from V and 1 base from J, the gap between germline ends came to 13 bases. The CDR3 extends over 15 amino acids. The V gene's germline CDR1 is DFQATT and CDR2 SNEGSKA (reference sequence). The CDR3: CSASLGRRSYNEQFF. The CDR3 DNA sequence: TGCAGTGCTAGTTTGGGTAGGAGATCCTACAATGAGCAGTTCTTC.

The chain uses TRBV7-2 and TRBJ2-5, with no clear D. Trimming took off 1 base at V and 3 bases at J, with 12 bases between the two ends. This CDR3 region has 15 residues. The germline V gene encodes CDR1 SGHTA and CDR2 FQGNSA. The CDR3 is CASSLGAGGKETQYF. CDR3 DNA sequence: TGTGCCAGCAGCTTAGGGGCAGGTGGGAAAGAGACCCAGTACTTC.